This T cell receptor (beta chain) was observed in a study of blood T cell repertoires in COVID-19. Looking at the study overall: The origin of the acute and convalescent COVID-19 samples was the United States, Italy and Spain. Sample material is recorded as cDNA or gDNA derived from T cells, B-cell-depleted T cells, or PBMCs.

This table comes from immunoSEQ multiplex PCR, and its TCRdb copy is limited to in-frame clones, with some not included. In the table there are about 330,000 clones, about 92% of which are singletons. V was cut by 2 bases and J by 2 bases, with 6 bases left in between. The germline V gene encodes CDR1 MNHEY and CDR2 SVGEGT. The CDR3 extends over 13 amino acids. Cohort allocation depended upon clinical history that participants reported. Recovery among Cohort 3 donors was established by two negative PCRs, clearance, or symptom resolution. This rearrangement joins TRBV6-2 or TRBV6-3 to TRBJ1-2, with D hard to call. Sequencing was carried out using PBMCs or T cells enriched from blood (not recorded which). The clonotype originates from a woman aged 30 to 39 who had recovered from COVID-19. CDR3 bases: TGTGCCAGCAGTTACATACAGAACTATGGCTACACCTTC. Translating gives CASSYIQNYGYTF.